The TCR beta chain under discussion was sequenced for a study of blood T cell repertoires in COVID-19. The overall study: Samples representing acute and convalescent COVID-19 were sourced from the United States, Italy and Spain. In each case, the material was cDNA or gDNA derived from T cells, B-cell-depleted T cells, or PBMCs.

The germline CDR1 and CDR2 sequences are MNHEY and SVGAGI. V lost 2 bases and J lost 0, with 12 bases in between. The CDR3 consists of 16 residues. Original data processing: Using reference gene primer amplification, nucleated cell counts were estimated. Measured with immunoSEQ multiplex PCR; TCRdb has only the in-frame clones, and not every one. D and trimming were read from the DNA, whereas the V and J calls and clone size are those reported in that table. The table records around 150,000 clones, about 90% of them present only once. The TCR originated in a man aged 55 to 70 with active or convalescent COVID-19. The sequenced material came from peripheral blood. The rearrangement joins TRBV6-5 to TRBJ2-3, with D uncertain. The CDR3 sequence: CASSYRAFSSTDTQYF. In DNA form, the CDR3 reads TGTGCCAGCAGTTACCGAGCTTTTTCTAGCACAGATACGCAGTATTTT.